This entry concerns a single T cell receptor beta chain. This sample was included in a study of cytomegalovirus exposure and HLA in healthy donors. CDR1 is SGHDT, CDR2 YYEEEE, per germline. J was trimmed by 10 bases and V by 5 bases; bases with no gene match: 10. The CDR3 is 13 amino acids. With 60 Vbeta and 13 Jbeta primers, the PCR was carried out. Clones were read by immunoSEQ multiplex PCR, and TCRdb kept only the in-frame ones, dropping some. Of around 270,000 clones listed, 80% are singletons. Donors likely had unrecorded immune exposures despite being nominally healthy when sampled. The chain uses TRBV5-6 and TRBJ1-1, with 8 positions matching TRBD1. The sequence came from a girl aged 2-15 years in good health and CMV-seronegative. Sequencing used PBMCs. DNA for the CDR3: TGTGCCAGCAGAACACAGGGGGGAAATGTAGCTTTCTTT. Translation: CASRTQGGNVAFF.